Each of the 18 T cell receptor beta chains below was sequenced from the same sample in a study of T cells after posttransplantation cyclophosphamide. Here immunoSEQ multiplex PCR was the method, and the copy in TCRdb shows in-frame clones only, minus some. The sample was found to contain about 6,700 clones, and every one recurs. Busulfan-fludarabine conditioning, marrow transplant, and cyclophosphamide on days +3 and +4 were administered. The sequencing here drew on PBMCs, taken after an allogeneic stem cell transplant with post-transplant cyclophosphamide. These receptors came from a young adult male patient who received an allogeneic stem cell transplant from an unrelated donor, was CMV-positive, and had acute and chronic GVHD. Some T cells may be graft donor cells.

This clone was detected many times. V gene TRBV7-9 combines with J gene TRBJ2-5; the D is unclear. V lost 5 bases to trimming and J lost 2 bases, with 12 bases between them. Germline CDR1 and CDR2: SEHNR and FQNEAQ (reference sequence). CDR3 length: 14 residues. The CDR3 spells CASSPSLGQETQYF. The CDR3 DNA is TGTGCCAGCAGCCCTAGTCTCGGTCAAGAGACCCAGTACTTC.

This clone was observed many times. This chain links TRBV7-9 with TRBJ2-5, with 9 bases aligning to TRBD1. Germline-derived CDR1 and CDR2 are SEHNR and FQNEAQ (reference sequence). V shed 11 bases and J 0 bases; nucleotides not matched to a gene: 1. The length of the CDR3 is 12 residues. CDR3 in amino acids: CAGQGNQETQYF. Here the CDR3 DNA reads TGTGCCGGACAGGGGAACCAAGAGACCCAGTACTTC.

The sample holds many counts of this clone. The chain couples TRBV7-2 to TRBJ2-3; TRBD2 matches at 8 bases. Germline V CDR1 and CDR2: SGHTA, FQGNSA. The CDR3 is 19 residues long. V gave up 4 bases and J gave up 2 bases; unmatched junction bases: 17. The CDR3: CASSSRYGGGYLHTDTQYF. The CDR3 bases are TGTGCCAGCAGCTCCCGATATGGCGGGGGGTACTTACACACAGATACGCAGTATTTT.

This clone counts as large. This chain links TRBV5-4 with TRBJ1-1; 9 bases line up with TRBD1. CDR1 and CDR2 from the germline V gene are SGHNT and YYREEE (reference sequence). V lost 4 bases, J lost 4 bases, and 2 bases stayed unmatched. This CDR3 contains 13 residues. As DNA, the CDR3 is TGTGCCAGCAGCCCGGGACAGGGCACTGAAGCTTTCTTT. Protein: CASSPGQGTEAFF.

This clone was recorded many times. This sample includes further DNA sequences coding for the same CDR3. The chain recombines TRBV9 with TRBJ2-7, with D maybe TRBD2 (7 bases). The V end was cut by 4 bases, the J end by 7 bases, with 15 bases between. The germline V gene encodes CDR1 SGDLS and CDR2 YYNGEE. The CDR3 length is 13 residues. In nucleotides, the CDR3 is TGTGCCAGCAGCCCCCGGGGGGCCGGTGAGCAGTACTTC. This sequence encodes CASSPRGAGEQYF.

This clone was recorded many times. This chain connects TRBV11-3 to TRBJ2-7, with a possible D match to TRBD2 (6 bases). The V end lost 2 bases, the J end lost 1 base, and 12 bases lay between the germline ends. CDR1 and CDR2 from the germline V gene are SGHNT and YENEEA. The CDR3 runs to 15 residues. The DNA for the CDR3 is TGTGCCAGCAGCTTACGGCTAGCGAATTCCTACGAGCAGTACTTC. Translated: CASSLRLANSYEQYF.

This clone came up many times. V usage is TRBV6-1 and J usage is TRBJ2-7; TRBD1 aligns across 7 bases. This CDR3 region has 12 residues. Germline CDR1 MNHNS, CDR2 SASEGT. J was trimmed by 3 bases and V by 5 bases; bases with no gene match: 1. CDR3 residues: CASSRQGYEQYF. The CDR3 DNA is TGTGCCAGCAGTAGACAGGGCTACGAGCAGTACTTC.

Ten or more counts support this clone. The V call is TRBV19, the J call TRBJ1-3, with D perhaps matching TRBD1 (6 bases). V gave up 4 bases and J gave up 6 bases, with 13 bases separating them. From germline, CDR1 is LNHDA and CDR2 SQIVND (reference sequence). CDR3 size: 14 residues. The CDR3 here is CASSKQGLENTIYF. CDR3 DNA sequence: TGTGCCAGTAGTAAACAGGGATTGGAAAACACCATATATTTT.

This clone has a count of ten or more. In DNA form, the CDR3 reads TGTGCCAGCAGCTTAGTCGACAGGGCGACTGAAGCTTTCTTT. It translates to CASSLVDRATEAFF. The chain couples TRBV7-8 to TRBJ1-1; 7 nucleotides agree with TRBD1. V lost 1 base, J lost 5 bases, and 4 bases stayed unmatched. CDR3 size: 14 residues. Germline V CDR1 and CDR2: SGHVS, FQNEAQ. Full variable domain (outside the CDR3, taken from reference TRBV7-8 and TRBJ1-1): GAGVSQSPRYKVAKRGQDVALRCDPISGHVSLFWYQQALGQGPEFLTYFQNEAQLDKSGLPSDRFFAERPEGSVSTLKIQRTQQEDSAVYLCASSLVDRATEAFFGQGTRLTVV.

This clone was observed many times. V and J are TRBV7-2 and TRBJ2-1, with D unclear. The germline CDR1 and CDR2 sequences are SGHTA and FQGNSA. This CDR3 has 12 residues. V dropped 1 base and J dropped 13 bases, with 11 bases sitting between them. DNA of the CDR3: TGTGCCAGCAGCTTAGAAGACACTTTCCAGTTCTTC. Residues: CASSLEDTFQFF.

At least ten counts were recorded for this clone. The chain uses TRBV19 and TRBJ2-7; 7 bases align to TRBD2. Germline V gene sequence: CDR1 LNHDA, CDR2 SQIVND (reference sequence). With 5 bases clipped from V and 0 bases from J, the junction kept 4 bases outside the gene matches. CDR3 length: 14 amino acids. This CDR3 reads CASSRAGSSYEQYF. CDR3 sequence (DNA): TGTGCCAGTAGTCGAGCGGGGAGCTCCTACGAGCAGTACTTC.

In its sample, this clone was seen many times. The gene calls are TRBV9 and TRBJ1-2; unclear D gene. CDR1 and CDR2 (germline): SGDLS, YYNGEE. Trimming removed 3 bases from V and 7 bases from J, with 22 bases in between. The CDR3 sequence is 16 residues long. The CDR3 is CASSETDGGLLGGYTF. The DNA of the CDR3 is TGTGCCAGCAGCGAAACGGACGGAGGTCTTCTGGGTGGCTACACCTTC.

By proportion, this clone is medium-sized. This chain uses TRBV27 with TRBJ2-7; TRBD1 matches at 8 bases. With V trimmed by 6 bases and J by 6 bases, 16 bases remained unmatched. The germline gives CDR1 MNHEY, CDR2 SMNVEV (reference sequence). CDR3 length equals 16 residues. CDR3 in DNA: TGTGCCAGCAGCCATAGTGGGGGACAGGAGTTTTTCGAGCAGTACTTC. The encoded protein is CASSHSGGQEFFEQYF.

This clone showed up many times. The V gene is TRBV7-2, the J gene TRBJ1-5; D is possibly TRBD1 (6 bases). This CDR3 has 14 amino acids. V lost 5 bases, J lost 1 base, and 9 bases lay in between. Germline V gives CDR1 SGHTA, CDR2 FQGNSA. This CDR3 is CASSQGWSNQPQHF. The CDR3 DNA follows: TGTGCCAGCAGCCAGGGGTGGAGCAATCAGCCCCAGCATTTT. Full variable domain (outside the CDR3, taken from reference TRBV7-2 and TRBJ1-5): GAGVSQSPSNKVTEKGKDVELRCDPISGHTALYWYRQSLGQGLEFLIYFQGNSAPDKSGLPSDRFSAERTGGSVSTLTIQRTQQEDSAVYLCASSQGWSNQPQHFGDGTRLSIL.

This clone was counted many times. The rearrangement uses TRBV4-1 and TRBJ2-1, with unresolved D. CDR1 is MGHRA, CDR2 YSYEKL, per germline. The CDR3 sequence is 13 residues long. Trimming shortened V by 3 bases and J by 7 bases, and 10 bases separated the two germline ends. The CDR3 sequence: CASSQALWNEQFF. The CDR3, as DNA: TGCGCCAGCAGCCAGGCCCTGTGGAATGAGCAGTTCTTC.

This clone was recorded at least ten times. This CDR3 reads CAWSVRGGAGNTIYF. The DNA of the CDR3 is TGTGCCTGGAGTGTACGGGGAGGCGCTGGAAACACCATATATTTT. V usage is TRBV30 and J usage is TRBJ1-3, with unresolved D. In germline, CDR1 is GTSNPN, CDR2 SVGIG (reference sequence). V was cut by 0 bases and J by 2 bases, with 11 bases left in between. There are 15 residues in the CDR3.

This clone occurred many times. This sequence joins TRBV9 and TRBJ2-7, with 7 bases fitting TRBD1. The trim removed 4 bases at V and 6 bases at J, leaving 1 base unmatched. The germline V gene encodes CDR1 SGDLS and CDR2 YYNGEE. The CDR3 runs 11 residues. Here the CDR3 reads CASSRDSEQYF. The CDR3 region has the DNA TGTGCCAGCAGCCGGGACAGCGAGCAGTACTTC.

This chain links TRBV7-2 with TRBJ2-5; TRBD2 matches at 11 bases. The J call could be wrong; TRBJ2-7 is a better fit for the DNA end. CDR1 is SGHTA and CDR2 is FQGNSA in the germline V gene. The CDR3 extends over 13 amino acids. This CDR3 is CASNLLAGGEQYF. The CDR3 bases are TGTGCCAGCAACCTTCTAGCGGGAGGCGAGCAGTACTTC.